The clone carrying this T cell receptor beta chain came up once. The V end lost 5 bases, the J end lost 1 base, and 7 bases lay between the germline ends. Germline CDR1 reads SGDLS; CDR2 reads YYNGEE. This CDR3 has 12 residues. The sample belongs to a study of blood T cell repertoires in COVID-19. Study at large: There were acute and convalescent COVID-19 samples, and they came from the United States, Italy and Spain. Nucleic acid was either cDNA or gDNA, and it came from T cells, B-cell-depleted T cells, or PBMCs.

In the study's own analysis: Researchers report that nucleated cell counts were estimated from reference gene primer amplification. Generated by immunoSEQ multiplex PCR, the TCRdb table keeps only in-frame clones and is missing some. V, J and clone size are taken as reported in that table, and D and trimming were inferred from the DNA itself. The data show 300,000 to 400,000 clones, 70% to 90% seen once. V is TRBV9 and J is TRBJ2-7; D is unclear. The sequence was obtained from a woman in her thirties with acute COVID-19. Input material: PBMCs or T cells enriched from blood (not recorded which). CDR3: CASSGSSYEQYF. DNA for the CDR3: TGTGCCAGCAGTGGCTCTTCCTACGAGCAGTACTTC.